The rows below give T cell receptor beta chains drawn from one sample of a study of shared clonotypes between healthy human individuals. Libraries were prepared by immunoSEQ multiplex PCR; TCRdb keeps only in-frame clonotypes and omits some of them. This table holds over a million clones, around 98% found once. Sequenced: naive CD4+ T cells sorted from blood. The receptors derive from a man aged 25 to 40 in good health. CDR3s include the opening cysteine and the closing phenylalanine or tryptophan. D genes are given only for firm matches. Not all rows give a size; the values are once, few, many and, for expanded clones, a class.

D gene | clone size | J gene | V gene | CDR3 protein | CDR3 DNA
. | . | TRBJ2-7 | TRBV10-1 | CASSESGTYEQYF | TGCGCCAGCAGTGAGTCCGGGACCTACGAGCAGTACTTC
. | . | TRBJ1-1 | TRBV28 | CASIGQTEAFF | TGTGCCAGCATAGGTCAAACTGAAGCTTTCTTT
. | . | TRBJ2-5 | TRBV29-1 | CSVDSGDGAQYF | TGCAGCGTTGATAGTGGAGATGGGGCCCAGTACTTC
. | . | TRBJ2-2 | TRBV7-2 | CASRGLVWGTGELFF | TGTGCCAGCAGGGGACTCGTTTGGGGTACCGGGGAGCTGTTTTTT
. | . | TRBJ1-5 | TRBV19 | CASSISNSFIIRPQHF | TGTGCCAGTAGTATTAGCAACAGTTTCATAATCCGGCCCCAGCATTTT
TRBD1 | . | TRBJ1-2 | TRBV2 | CASSPPNLAGGGGYTF | TGTGCCAGCAGTCCTCCGAATTTGGCAGGGGGAGGTGGCTACACCTTC
TRBD2 | . | TRBJ2-1 | TRBV5-1 | CASSGSGTAMTSGRVVEQFF | TGCGCCAGCAGCGGGTCCGGGACAGCGATGACTAGCGGGAGGGTCGTTGAGCAGTTCTTC
TRBD2 | . | TRBJ2-3 | TRBV7-7 | CASSQGLAPTDTQYF | TGTGCTAGCAGTCAGGGACTAGCGCCCACAGATACGCAGTATTTT
. | . | TRBJ2-3 | TRBV18 | CASSRPDTQYF | TGTGCCAGCTCACGGCCAGATACGCAGTATTTT
. | . | TRBJ2-5 | TRBV7-2 | CASSSYSDGTQYF | TGTGCCAGCAGCTCCTACTCCGATGGGACCCAGTACTTC
. | . | TRBJ2-1 | TRBV7-2 | CASSVSRGNEQFF | TGTGCCAGCAGCGTGAGCAGGGGCAATGAGCAGTTCTTC
TRBD1 | . | TRBJ1-4 | TRBV6-5 | CASRGTGKEKLFF | TGTGCCAGCAGAGGGACAGGGAAAGAAAAACTGTTTTTT
. | . | TRBJ2-1 | TRBV10-3 | CAISEPRDFYNEQFF | TGTGCCATCAGTGAGCCCCGGGACTTCTACAATGAGCAGTTCTTC
TRBD2 | . | TRBJ2-5 | TRBV7-8 | CASSLATFLLAELQETQYF | TGTGCCAGCAGCTTAGCTACTTTCCTACTAGCGGAACTCCAAGAGACCCAGTACTTC
. | . | TRBJ2-2 | TRBV18 | CASSPPSRAGELFF | TGTGCCAGCTCACCACCTTCCCGGGCCGGGGAGCTGTTTTTT
. | once | TRBJ1-1 | TRBV15 | CATSRNRANTEAFF | TGTGCCACCAGCAGAAACAGGGCGAACACTGAAGCTTTCTTT
. | . | TRBJ2-7 | TRBV7-7 | CASSPLRGYEQYF | TGTGCTAGCAGCCCCCTAAGGGGCTACGAGCAGTACTTC
. | . | TRBJ1-2 | TRBV29-1 | CSVGEFNGYTF | TGCAGCGTTGGCGAGTTTAATGGGTACACCTTC
. | . | TRBJ1-1 | TRBV19 | CASRRRDLLNTEAFF | TGTGCCAGTCGTAGGCGGGACCTACTAAATACTGAAGCTTTCTTT
. | . | TRBJ1-4 | TRBV19 | CASSTGQANEKLFF | TGTGCCAGTAGTACGGGACAAGCCAATGAAAAACTGTTTTTT
. | . | TRBJ2-5 | TRBV5-1 | CASSVVNQETQYF | TGCGCCAGCAGCGTAGTAAACCAAGAGACCCAGTACTTC
. | . | TRBJ1-2 | TRBV7-9 | CASSKTSVGSYGYTF | TGTGCCAGCAGCAAAACCTCAGTCGGCAGCTATGGCTACACCTTC
TRBD1 | . | TRBJ2-7 | TRBV29-1 | CSAKRTGGVYEQYF | TGCAGCGCGAAACGGACAGGGGGCGTCTACGAGCAGTACTTC
TRBD1 | . | TRBJ1-2 | TRBV4-2 | CASSQDQTGGEGYGYTF | TGTGCCAGCAGCCAAGATCAAACAGGGGGGGAGGGCTATGGCTACACCTTC
. | . | TRBJ2-5 | TRBV6-6 | CASSYSGGRETQYF | TGTGCCAGCAGTTACTCGGGAGGTAGGGAGACCCAGTACTTC
TRBD1 | . | TRBJ2-1 | TRBV11-2 | CASSYTGTGTYNEQFF | TGTGCCAGCAGCTATACCGGGACAGGGACATACAATGAGCAGTTCTTC
. | . | TRBJ2-3 | TRBV5-3 | CARSWELGTDTQYF | TGTGCCAGAAGCTGGGAGTTAGGCACAGATACGCAGTATTTT
TRBD1 | . | TRBJ2-3 | TRBV5-1 | CASSLFTGGRNTQYF | TGCGCCAGCAGCTTGTTCACAGGGGGCAGAAATACGCAGTATTTT
TRBD2 | . | TRBJ2-7 | TRBV5-4 | CASTPGGTSGRSPYEQYF | TGTGCCAGCACCCCGGGGGGAACTAGCGGGAGGTCCCCCTACGAGCAGTACTTC
. | . | TRBJ2-3 | TRBV19 | CASSISTTDTQYF | TGTGCCAGTAGTATCTCAACCACAGATACGCAGTATTTT
. | . | TRBJ1-2 | TRBV6-5 | CASSYSLGGKYGYTF | TGTGCCAGCAGTTACTCGTTAGGGGGGAAGTATGGCTACACCTTC
. | . | TRBJ2-2 | TRBV7-2 | CASSSPTGIGTGELFF | TGTGCCAGCAGCTCCCCGACAGGAATCGGTACCGGGGAGCTGTTTTTT
. | . | TRBJ1-1 | TRBV7-2 | CASSSTGPLVGTEAFF | TGTGCCAGCAGCTCGACGGGCCCGTTGGTCGGCACTGAAGCTTTCTTT
. | . | TRBJ2-7 | TRBV7-2 | CASSTPSYEQYF | TGTGCCAGCAGTACCCCCTCCTACGAGCAGTACTTC
TRBD1 | . | TRBJ2-2 | TRBV15 | CATSRDGTVGTGELFF | TGTGCCACCAGCAGAGATGGGACAGTTGGCACCGGGGAGCTGTTTTTT
. | . | TRBJ2-7 | TRBV28 | CASSPTRLPSSYEQYF | TGTGCCAGCAGCCCCACCCGGCTTCCTAGCTCCTACGAGCAGTACTTC
. | . | TRBJ1-5 | TRBV14 | CASSQVGGSDYSNQPQHF | TGTGCCAGCAGCCAGGTTGGCGGATCAGACTATAGCAATCAGCCCCAGCATTTT
. | . | TRBJ2-7 | TRBV6-1 | CASTPRVVYEQYF | TGTGCCAGCACCCCCAGGGTGGTCTACGAGCAGTACTTC
. | . | TRBJ2-4 | TRBV6-1 | CASSPGPLLSF | TGTGCCAGCAGTCCCGGACCCCTTCTAAGCTTC
. | . | TRBJ2-1 | TRBV20-1 | CSASPRLEQFF | TGCAGTGCTAGCCCTCGCCTTGAGCAGTTCTTC
. | once | TRBJ1-4 | TRBV5-4 | CASSSASRGKYEKLFF | TGTGCCAGCAGCTCGGCCTCGAGGGGGAAGTATGAAAAACTGTTTTTT
TRBD2 | . | TRBJ2-7 | TRBV9 | CASSVEGSGSSYEQYF | TGTGCCAGCAGCGTAGAGGGTAGCGGGAGCTCCTACGAGCAGTACTTC
. | . | TRBJ1-1 | TRBV25-1 | CASSDSGRTEAFF | TGTGCCAGCAGTGATTCAGGTCGCACTGAAGCTTTCTTT
. | . | TRBJ1-4 | TRBV25-1 | CASSELGATNEKLFF | TGTGCCAGCAGTGAATTGGGAGCAACTAATGAAAAACTGTTTTTT
. | . | TRBJ2-2 | TRBV27 | CASSLPTGELFF | TGTGCCAGCAGTTTACCAACCGGGGAGCTGTTTTTT
. | . | TRBJ1-4 | TRBV27 | CASSPRITTNEKLFF | TGTGCCAGCAGTCCCAGAATAACAACTAATGAAAAACTGTTTTTT
TRBD2 | once | TRBJ2-7 | TRBV7-8 | CASSTNMGLGVSEQYF | TGTGCCAGCAGCACAAACATGGGACTAGGAGTAAGCGAGCAGTACTTC
. | once | TRBJ2-7 | TRBV27 | CASSSPGRGINEQYF | TGTGCCAGCAGTTCTCCGGGGAGAGGAATCAACGAGCAGTACTTC
. | . | TRBJ2-1 | TRBV4-3 | CASSPGTAGEWEASYNEQFF | TGCGCCAGCAGCCCCGGGACAGCGGGAGAGTGGGAAGCTTCCTACAATGAGCAGTTCTTC
TRBD2 | . | TRBJ2-7 | TRBV11-2 | CASSPRLAGGSYEQYF | TGTGCCAGCAGCCCGCGACTAGCGGGAGGATCCTACGAGCAGTACTTC